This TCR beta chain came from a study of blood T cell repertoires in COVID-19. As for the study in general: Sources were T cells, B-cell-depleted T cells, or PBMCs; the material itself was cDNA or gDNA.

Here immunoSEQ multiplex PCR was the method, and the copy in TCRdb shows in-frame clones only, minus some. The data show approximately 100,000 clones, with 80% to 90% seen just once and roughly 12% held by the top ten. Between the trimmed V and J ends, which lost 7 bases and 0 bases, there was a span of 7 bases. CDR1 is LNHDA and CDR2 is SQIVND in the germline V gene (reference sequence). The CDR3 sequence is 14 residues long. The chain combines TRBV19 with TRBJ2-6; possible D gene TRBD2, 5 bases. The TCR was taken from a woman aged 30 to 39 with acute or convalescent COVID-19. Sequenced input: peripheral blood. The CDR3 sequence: CASKEVSGANVLTF. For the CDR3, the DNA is TGTGCCAGTAAGGAGGTCTCTGGGGCCAACGTCCTGACTTTC.